The 17 T cell receptor beta chains reported below all come from one sample, sequenced in a study of shared clonotypes between healthy human individuals. Method: immunoSEQ multiplex PCR; TCRdb's copy keeps in-frame clones and lacks some. The sample has over a million clones; more than 75% are singletons. The source material was memory CD4+ T cells from PBMCs. Subset of the sample: CD45RA-negative fraction. Receptor source: a man aged 18 to 30 in good health. Some clones in this sample may be carry-over from other donors' samples.

The rearrangement links TRBV7-2 to TRBJ1-2, with 7 nucleotides matching TRBD1. The CDR3 runs 14 residues. With V trimmed by 1 base and J by 1 base, 0 bases remained unmatched. Germline V gene data show CDR1 as SGHTA and CDR2 as FQGNSA. The CDR3 is CASSLGDSNYGYTF. As DNA, the CDR3 is TGTGCCAGCAGCTTAGGGGACAGTAACTATGGCTACACCTTC.

V and J are TRBV18 and TRBJ2-2; 8 bases match TRBD2. Per the germline V gene, CDR1 is KGHSH and CDR2 is LQKENI. CDR3 size: 15 residues. Unmatched junction bases numbered 5, after V lost 3 bases and J lost 5 bases. The CDR3: CASSPGTSATGELFF. The CDR3 bases are TGTGCCAGCTCACCGGGGACTAGTGCGACCGGGGAGCTGTTTTTT.

The chain recombines TRBV5-1 with TRBJ2-1, with a possible D match to TRBD2 (5 bases). Trimming removed 4 bases at V and 2 bases at J, with 13 bases between. The V gene's germline CDR1 is SGHRS and CDR2 YFSETQ. CDR3 length: 15 residues. The DNA for the CDR3 is TGCGCCAGCAGCCAGGACGGAGGACCCTACAATGAGCAGTTCTTC. Translation: CASSQDGGPYNEQFF.

This chain links TRBV28 with TRBJ2-1, with 11 nucleotides matching TRBD1. The germline V gene encodes CDR1 MDHEN and CDR2 SYDVKM. Trimming cost V 11 bases and J 4 bases; bases outside gene matches: 4. This CDR3 is built from 13 residues. The CDR3 sequence is CAAWDRGYNEQFF. CDR3 nucleotides: TGTGCCGCTTGGGACAGGGGGTACAATGAGCAGTTCTTC.

V is TRBV7-9 and J is TRBJ2-1; possible D gene TRBD2, 6 bases. Trimming shortened V by 2 bases and J by 5 bases, and 10 bases separated the two germline ends. This CDR3 has 14 amino acids. Germline V gives CDR1 SEHNR, CDR2 FQNEAQ (reference sequence). The CDR3 sequence: CASSLSGADNEQFF. CDR3 nucleotides: TGTGCCAGCAGCTTATCGGGAGCAGACAATGAGCAGTTCTTC.

The V gene is TRBV11-1, the J gene TRBJ1-2; 7 bases match TRBD1. CDR1 is SGHAT and CDR2 is FQDESV in the germline V gene (reference sequence). This CDR3 comprises 14 residues. Trimming cost V 5 bases and J 6 bases; bases outside gene matches: 9. The chain's CDR3 is CASSRGQVSDGYTF. The CDR3 DNA reads TGTGCCAGCAGCCGAGGACAGGTTTCTGATGGCTACACCTTC.

The chain recombines TRBV6-1 with TRBJ1-1; 8 bases match TRBD1. V lost 3 bases to trimming and J lost 4 bases; unmatched junction nucleotides: 7. The length of the CDR3 is 15 residues. The germline V gene has CDR1 MNHNS and CDR2 SASEGT. Here the CDR3 reads CASSEPTGGGTEAFF. The CDR3, as DNA: TGTGCCAGCAGTGAGCCCACAGGGGGTGGCACTGAAGCTTTCTTT.

To note about this clone: The same CDR3 also results from other DNA sequences found in this sample. CDR3 region: CASSPPNTGELFF. The CDR3 nucleotides read TGTGCCAGCAGCCCCCCGAACACCGGGGAGCTGTTTTTT. V is TRBV28 and J is TRBJ2-2, with D unclear. The ends were cut back, 6 bases at V and 0 bases at J, with 5 bases in the middle. The germline V gene has CDR1 MDHEN and CDR2 SYDVKM. CDR3 size: 13 residues.

This clone was picked up a small number of times. The chain recombines TRBV7-3 with TRBJ2-3, with a tentative D call TRBD1 (6 bases). The V and J ends lost 1 base and 3 bases respectively, with 11 bases between them. The CDR3 has 15 residues. Germline V CDR1 and CDR2: SGHTA, FQGTGA. Written as DNA, the CDR3 is TGTGCCAGCAGCTTAAGCAGGGGCCCGACAGATACGCAGTATTTT. Translation gives CASSLSRGPTDTQYF.

This clone came up a few times. The V gene is TRBV6-1, the J gene TRBJ1-3; D might be TRBD1 (5 bases). V was cut by 1 base and J by 4 bases, with 11 bases left in between. The germline V gene has CDR1 MNHNS and CDR2 SASEGT. This CDR3 is 15 amino acids long. The CDR3 DNA reads as TGTGCCAGCAGTGAAGGACAGTTGTGGGGAAACACCATATATTTT. This encodes CASSEGQLWGNTIYF.

The genes are TRBV29-1 and TRBJ2-7; 11 nucleotides align to TRBD2. Trimming took 4 bases from V and 3 from J; bases not matched to a gene: 11. In germline, CDR1 is SQVTM, CDR2 ANQGSEA. The CDR3 consists of 16 residues. The chain's CDR3 is CSVVIAGGGAFYEQYF. The CDR3 DNA reads TGCAGCGTTGTAATAGCGGGAGGGGGGGCTTTCTACGAGCAGTACTTC.

The gene calls are TRBV6-5 and TRBJ2-3; a weak D match, TRBD2 (6 bases). The length of the CDR3 is 15 residues. Trimming left V 5 bases short and J 1 base short, with 13 bases between. CDR1 and CDR2 from the germline V gene are MNHEY and SVGAGI. CDR3 coding DNA: TGTGCCAGCAGTGGGGGGACGTACCGCACAGATACGCAGTATTTT. This encodes CASSGGTYRTDTQYF.

This chain links TRBV6-6 with TRBJ2-3; D not certain. With 6 bases removed from V and 0 bases from J, the gap between germline ends came to 4 bases. Looked up from germline, CDR1 is MNHNY and CDR2 is SVGAGI (reference sequence). This CDR3 has 12 residues. Written as DNA, the CDR3 is TGTGCCAGCAGACGAAGCACAGATACGCAGTATTTT. It is translated as CASRRSTDTQYF.

J is TRBJ2-5 and V is TRBV29-1; D call uncertain. The germline V gene has CDR1 SQVTM and CDR2 ANQGSEA. The length of the CDR3 is 12 residues. Trimming pared 4 bases from V and 5 bases from J, leaving 11 bases between. The CDR3 coding sequence is TGCAGCGTTGTCGGGCAAGGGGAGACCCAGTACTTC. Translating gives CSVVGQGETQYF.

The chain links TRBV2 to TRBJ2-3, with 7 bases lining up with TRBD1. With V trimmed by 6 bases and J by 7 bases, 13 bases remained unmatched. The CDR3 has 15 residues. In germline, CDR1 is SNHLY, CDR2 FYNNEI. CDR3 coding DNA: TGTGCCAGCAGGGACCCTAGACAGGGCCGTTATACGCAGTATTTT. Translation gives CASRDPRQGRYTQYF.

The CDR3 DNA reads as TGTGCCAGCAGCTTAAGTCTGAGAGGAGGTGACCAGCATTTT. Translating gives CASSLSLRGGDQHF. The chain recombines TRBV7-2 with TRBJ1-5; D is unclear. This CDR3 spans 14 amino acids. From germline, CDR1 is SGHTA and CDR2 FQGNSA. V dropped 2 bases and J dropped 12 bases, with 17 bases sitting between them.

The genes are TRBV11-2 and TRBJ2-2; 11 nucleotides agree with TRBD2. Germline CDR1 SGHAT, CDR2 FQNNGV. The CDR3 length is 15 residues. J was trimmed by 6 bases and V by 3 bases; bases with no gene match: 3. CDR3 sequence (DNA): TGTGCCAGCAGCTTTAGCGGGAGGGCGGCCGGGGAGCTGTTTTTT. It encodes CASSFSGRAAGELFF.